The next 20 T cell receptor beta chains were all read from a single sample in a study of OX40 agonist ivuxolimab in advanced cancers. This table comes from immunoSEQ multiplex PCR, and its TCRdb copy is limited to in-frame clones, with some not included. The sample lists about 99,000 clones, around 95% occurring once. The input for sequencing was CD4+ or CD8+ T cells sorted from blood, taken in a trial of the OX40 agonist ivuxolimab. The receptors derive from an adult with an advanced solid tumor such as melanoma, head and neck, liver or kidney cancer.

The chain links TRBV27 to TRBJ2-7; D remains unclear. The germline V gene encodes CDR1 MNHEY and CDR2 SMNVEV (reference sequence). V lost 0 bases, J lost 3 bases, and 0 bases lay in between. There are 11 residues in the CDR3. In DNA form, the CDR3 reads TGTGCCAGCAGTTTATCCTACGAGCAGTACTTC. Its protein product is CASSLSYEQYF.

V usage is TRBV7-9 and J usage is TRBJ1-1, with unresolved D. The germline V gene encodes CDR1 SEHNR and CDR2 FQNEAQ (reference sequence). V was cut by 3 bases and J by 0 bases, with 11 bases left in between. The CDR3 runs to 15 residues. CDR3 DNA sequence: TGTGCCAGCAGCTTGGGCTCCCCTTTGAACACTGAAGCTTTCTTT. It specifies CASSLGSPLNTEAFF.

The chain employs TRBV5-4 and TRBJ2-3; 10 nucleotides align to TRBD1. Germline values: CDR1 SGHNT, CDR2 YYREEE (reference sequence). The CDR3 consists of 17 residues. J lost 3 bases, V lost 0 bases, and 7 bases had no gene match. Here the CDR3 DNA reads TGTGCCAGCAGCTTGGTGGGTCGGGACAGGGGTACAGATACGCAGTATTTT. It is translated as CASSLVGRDRGTDTQYF.

The V and J genes are TRBV7-9 and TRBJ1-2, with D unresolved. This CDR3 is built from 16 residues. CDR1 and CDR2 from the germline V gene are SEHNR and FQNEAQ (reference sequence). The V and J ends lost 6 bases and 4 bases respectively, with 21 bases between them. CDR3 nucleotide sequence: TGTGCCAGCAGTTTTATCCGTGACGCCACGGGCTATGGCTACACCTTC. It encodes CASSFIRDATGYGYTF.

The rearrangement joins TRBV28 to TRBJ2-3; 8 nucleotides align to TRBD2. The length of the CDR3 is 11 residues. The trim removed 5 bases at V and 10 bases at J, leaving 2 bases unmatched. The germline V gene has CDR1 MDHEN and CDR2 SYDVKM. This CDR3 reads CASSPGLAQYF. The CDR3 DNA follows: TGTGCCAGCAGTCCGGGACTAGCGCAGTATTTT.

The CDR3 nucleotides read TGTGCCAGCAGCCCGACTTTGTGGGCTGAAGCTTTCTTT. Translation gives CASSPTLWAEAFF. V and J are TRBV4-2 and TRBJ1-1; D gene unclear. The CDR3 runs 13 residues. Germline V gene data show CDR1 as LGHNA and CDR2 as YNFKEQ. V shed 4 bases and J shed 6 bases, with 12 bases lying between them.

The chain uses TRBV30 and TRBJ2-3, with D hard to call. The CDR3 length is 14 residues. The germline V gene encodes CDR1 GTSNPN and CDR2 SVGIG (reference sequence). Deletions cut 2 bases from V and 6 bases from J, with 15 bases between. CDR3 protein: CAWSSLTFLDTQYF. As DNA, the CDR3 is TGTGCCTGGAGTTCCTTAACCTTTCTGGATACGCAGTATTTT.

The chain employs TRBV4-3 and TRBJ2-7; D remains ambiguous. This CDR3 contains 13 residues. Germline values: CDR1 LGHNA, CDR2 YSLEER. The V end was cut by 0 bases, the J end by 4 bases, with 7 bases between. The CDR3 DNA reads TGCGCCAGCAGCCAAGACCGCCTTTACGAGCAGTACTTC. Translation gives CASSQDRLYEQYF.

About this clone: Other nucleotide sequences from this sample produce the same CDR3. The rearrangement uses TRBV5-4 and TRBJ2-1; D not certain. This CDR3 contains 12 residues. Germline V CDR1 and CDR2: SGHNT, YYREEE (reference sequence). Trimming shortened V by 0 bases and J by 8 bases, and 6 bases separated the two germline ends. The CDR3 here is CASSLGGDEQFF. The CDR3 bases are TGTGCCAGCAGCTTGGGCGGCGATGAGCAGTTCTTC. The full variable domain, rest sourced from reference TRBV5-4 and TRBJ2-1, is ETGVTQSPTHLIKTRGQQVTLRCSSQSGHNTVSWYQQALGQGPQFIFQYYREEENGRGNFPPRFSGLQFPNYSSELNVNALELDDSALYLCASSLGGDEQFFGPGTRLTVL.

CDR3 in DNA: TGTGCCAGCAGCCCAGTGGGACAGGGTGATGGCTACACCTTC. It encodes CASSPVGQGDGYTF. The chain links TRBV5-6 to TRBJ1-2; the match to TRBD1 covers 9 bases. The V gene's germline CDR1 is SGHDT and CDR2 YYEEEE. The CDR3 extends over 14 amino acids. V shed 4 bases, J shed 6 bases, and the junction held 7 bases outside the gene matches.

V usage is TRBV5-4 and J usage is TRBJ1-4; TRBD1 matches 7 bases. The CDR3 loop spans 13 amino acids. Germline V gene sequence: CDR1 SGHNT, CDR2 YYREEE (reference sequence). V lost 4 bases to trimming and J lost 8 bases; unmatched junction nucleotides: 5. CDR3 in amino acids: CASSRQGKEKLFF. The CDR3 DNA sequence: TGTGCCAGCAGCCGACAGGGTAAAGAAAAACTGTTTTTT.

V usage is TRBV27 and J usage is TRBJ2-1; 9 nucleotides align to TRBD2. Unmatched junction bases numbered 6, after V lost 8 bases and J lost 4 bases. CDR1 is MNHEY and CDR2 is SMNVEV in the germline V gene (reference sequence). The CDR3 loop spans 14 amino acids. Here the CDR3 DNA reads TGTGCCAGCCAAGCTAGCGGGATTTACAATGAGCAGTTCTTC. This codes for CASQASGIYNEQFF.

This chain uses TRBV23-1 with TRBJ1-3; 7 nucleotides agree with TRBD1. TRBV23-1 is an ORF, and what it does is uncertain. The CDR3 length is 15 residues. With 4 bases clipped from V and 1 base from J, the junction kept 4 bases outside the gene matches. Here the CDR3 reads CASSPGQISGNTIYF. CDR3 nucleotides: TGCGCCAGCAGTCCGGGACAGATTTCTGGAAACACCATATATTTT.

The rearrangement links TRBV11-2 to TRBJ2-5; TRBD2 matches at 10 bases. V gave up 5 bases and J gave up 5 bases; unmatched junction bases: 11. This CDR3 has 16 residues. The germline gives CDR1 SGHAT, CDR2 FQNNGV. CDR3 sequence (DNA): TGTGCCAGCAGCCCAGAAGCGGGAGGGCCTGAGGAGACCCAGTACTTC. Translation: CASSPEAGGPEETQYF.

The chain has TRBV27 and TRBJ1-6; no definite D call. Germline lookup yields CDR1 MNHEY and CDR2 SMNVEV (reference sequence). V dropped 0 bases and J dropped 7 bases, with 10 bases sitting between them. There are 15 residues in the CDR3. The CDR3 protein is CASSLSKDLNSPLHF. Written as DNA, the CDR3 is TGTGCCAGCAGTTTATCCAAGGACCTCAATTCACCCCTCCACTTT.

The rearrangement uses TRBV27 and TRBJ2-1, with D unclear. This CDR3 is 15 amino acids long. The V end lost 2 bases, the J end lost 0 bases, and 8 bases lay between the germline ends. The germline CDR1 and CDR2 sequences are MNHEY and SMNVEV (reference sequence). CDR3 sequence (DNA): TGTGCCAGCAGTTTAGGCAGCCACTCCTACAATGAGCAGTTCTTC. Translated: CASSLGSHSYNEQFF.

The chain employs TRBV2 and TRBJ2-1; D not certain. This CDR3 is 15 amino acids long. Germline V lookup: CDR1 SNHLY, CDR2 FYNNEI. Deletions cut 3 bases from V and 3 bases from J, with 12 bases between. The CDR3 sequence is CASSDRPINYNEQFF. CDR3 sequence (DNA): TGTGCCAGCAGTGACCGGCCCATAAACTACAATGAGCAGTTCTTC.

The gene calls are TRBV2 and TRBJ2-7; D gene unclear. Deletions cut 0 bases from V and 5 bases from J, with 5 bases between. The CDR3 is 12 amino acids. Germline-derived CDR1 and CDR2 are SNHLY and FYNNEI. Written as DNA, the CDR3 is TGTGCCAGCAGTGAAGCAGGGAACGAGCAGTACTTC. This encodes CASSEAGNEQYF.

The chain is built from TRBV19 and TRBJ2-7; 12 bases match TRBD1. There are 15 residues in the CDR3. CDR1 and CDR2 (germline): LNHDA, SQIVND (reference sequence). Trimming at V came to 3 bases and at J to 4 bases, leaving 4 bases not matched to a gene. CDR3 amino acids: CASSMGTGGGYEQYF. The CDR3, as DNA: TGTGCCAGTAGTATGGGGACAGGGGGCGGATACGAGCAGTACTTC.

This chain connects TRBV14 to TRBJ2-2; D is ambiguous. V shed 1 base and J shed 2 bases, with 8 bases lying between them. CDR1 is SGHDN, CDR2 FVKESK, per germline. The CDR3 is made up of 15 amino acids. CDR3 nucleotides: TGTGCCAGCAGCCAAGTTACTTTTAACACCGGGGAGCTGTTTTTT. Protein sequence: CASSQVTFNTGELFF.